The T cell receptor (beta chain) described here comes from a study of cytomegalovirus exposure and HLA in healthy donors. Points on this clone: Antigen unknown.

PCR primers comprised 60 Vbeta and 13 Jbeta primers. Here immunoSEQ multiplex PCR was the method, and the copy in TCRdb shows in-frame clones only, minus some. The sample includes approximately 190,000 clones, about four fifths of them seen just once. After removal of 1 base from V and 2 bases from J, the junction contained 0 bases not matched to a gene. This CDR3 has 14 amino acids. CDR1 and CDR2 (germline): SGHTA, FQGNSA. The study's findings and limits: Earlier analysis yielded a pattern in which most TCR beta V segments were productive about 87% or about 30% of the time.

This chain uses TRBV7-2 with TRBJ2-7; the match to TRBD2 covers 9 bases. Source material: PBMCs. This receptor was taken from a man in his forties in good health and CMV-seropositive. CDR3 region: CASSLGGRAYEQYF. The CDR3 nucleotides are TGTGCCAGCAGCTTAGGCGGGAGGGCCTACGAGCAGTACTTC.